The TCR beta chain under discussion was sequenced for a study of post-analysis software for immune sequencing data (dated by TCRdb to the mid-2010s). With respect to the entire study: The recorded disease courses included relapsing-remitting, secondary progressive and progressive-relapsing multiple sclerosis, and some patients had no subtype annotation. The patient repertoires were compared against 10 to 12 previously published healthy control repertoires obtained from donors aged roughly 6 to 28 years. A subset of samples was prepared in parallel using single-end sample barcoding, then pooled and co-amplified after Illumina adapter ligation.

To demonstrate the VDJtools post-analysis software, TCR beta repertoires were profiled from the peripheral blood of about 14 young patients with multiple sclerosis. The patients with multiple sclerosis were children and adolescents between about 6 and 15 years of age. Libraries came from PCR. Data came from an Illumina HiSeq 2500. To reduce PCR and sequencing biases, unique molecular identifiers were incorporated into the TCR beta cDNA libraries. Per 1 to 10 million input T cells, some 500,000 cDNA molecules were obtained, such that each molecule approximated one T cell. The same protocol used for the earlier healthy control dataset was applied to prepare and sequence the patient libraries. Within a given batch, samples were prepared together, multiplexed and sequenced on the same HiSeq lane. Turning to the authors' computational methods: Raw barcoded reads were processed with MIGEC, and single-read molecular identifier groups were discarded before consensus assembly and CDR3 extraction. VDJtools was used for post-analysis of the clonotype tables, with diversity normalized by down-sampling every dataset to the smallest sample size. To correct batch-related cross-sample contamination, repertoire overlap clustering matched CDR3 amino acid sequences but not nucleotide sequences. TCRdb's own reprocessing of the public reads used fastp at Q25 and MiXCR and kept productive beta chains. One record per CDR3 amino acid sequence lists the most common genes and DNA. TCRdb, not the original authors, processed these V and J calls. Across this sample there are 450,000 to 650,000 distinct CDR3 sequences, with 40% to 50% seen only once. The ten biggest clones cover about 1.5% of the sample.

The paper's findings and limits, for the study overall: Significantly lower normalized Chao1 diversity was found in multiple sclerosis patients than in controls, suggesting substantial peripheral T-cell clonal expansion. Direct clustering with F measure revealed strong co-clustering of samples prepared in the same batch, which led to a batch-effect correction. Patients showed significantly higher frequencies than controls for roughly five TRBV segments, among them TRBV5-6, TRBV5-1 and TRBV20-1. The multiple sclerosis patient group was slightly younger than the control group.

With regard to this clonotype: This clone's antigen is unknown. Base qualities are not at hand, and no much larger clone is one base apart.

V was cut back by 6 bases and J by 9 bases, leaving a gap of 9 bases between them. The CDR3 has 12 amino acids, counting the end cysteine and phenylalanine. The only DNA kept is the CDR3, 36 bases in frame from the first base. The chain joins TRBV12-3 or TRBV12-4 to TRBJ1-6; tentative D gene TRBD1, with 5 bases matching. The sample comprised blood. The TCR was taken from a girl aged 5-17 years with multiple sclerosis. This receptor has the CDR3 CASRTGVSPLHF. The DNA sequence is TGTGCCAGCAGAACAGGAGTTTCACCCCTCCACTTT.